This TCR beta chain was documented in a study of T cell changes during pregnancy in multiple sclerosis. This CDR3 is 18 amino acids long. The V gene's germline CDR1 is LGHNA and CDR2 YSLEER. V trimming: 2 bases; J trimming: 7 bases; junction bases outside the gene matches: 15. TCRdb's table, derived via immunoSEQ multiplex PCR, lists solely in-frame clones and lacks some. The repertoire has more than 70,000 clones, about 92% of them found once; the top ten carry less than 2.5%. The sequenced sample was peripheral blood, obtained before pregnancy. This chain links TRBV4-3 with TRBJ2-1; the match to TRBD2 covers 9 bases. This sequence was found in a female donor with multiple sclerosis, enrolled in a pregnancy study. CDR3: CASSQPPLVAGVKNEQFF. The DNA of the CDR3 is TGCGCCAGCAGCCAACCCCCGCTGGTAGCGGGAGTTAAGAATGAGCAGTTCTTC.